This T cell receptor beta chain was sequenced in a study of T cells in Graves' hyperthyroidism and ophthalmopathy. This clonotype was observed a handful of times. Amplified regions were TCR beta CDR3 sequences from RNA transcripts. Initially, a first-round RT-PCR of the TCR CDR3 employed the HTBI primer set. TCRdb re-called the multiplex PCR reads with MiXCR, one entry per CDR3 protein. The sample lists some 620,000 distinct CDR3 sequences, 15% to 20% occurring once. The CDR3 is made up of 15 amino acids. Unmatched junction bases numbered 6, after V lost 3 bases and J lost 4 bases. Germline V CDR1 and CDR2: SNHLY, FYNNEI.

The receptor was isolated from a woman aged 25 to 39 with Graves' hyperthyroidism. The material sequenced was blood. This chain connects TRBV2 to TRBJ2-1; TRBD1 aligns across 7 bases. This chain's CDR3 is CASSDYRGLYNEQFF. The CDR3 DNA follows: TGTGCCAGCAGTGATTACAGGGGTCTTTACAATGAGCAGTTCTTC.